This entry lists 21 T cell receptor beta chains sequenced from one sample in a study of human T cells and chemical hapten exposure. MiXCR, applied by TCRdb to the RACE reads, yields one record per CDR3 protein. The table shows under 300,000 distinct CDR3 sequences, with around 9.3% occurring only once. Time point here: pre-sensitization, week 0. Indicated treatment: therapeutic diphenylcyclopropenone sensitization with weekly scalp DPC. Sequencing was performed on whole blood, taken in connection with sensitization to the hapten diphenylcyclopropenone (DPC). These receptors were collected from a woman in her forties with alopecia areata. Some clones in this sample may be carry-over from other donors' samples.

This clonotype occurred many times. V gene TRBV29-1 combines with J gene TRBJ2-5; tentatively, D is TRBD1 (6 bases). The CDR3 contains 15 residues. Germline V CDR1 and CDR2: SQVTM, ANQGSEA. Trimming left V 6 bases short and J 5 bases short, with 22 bases between. The CDR3 is CSVRDRPTSRETQYF. CDR3 DNA: TGCAGCGTACGTGACAGGCCCACTTCGAGGGAGACCCAGTACTTC.

This clonotype was found a few times. The rearrangement joins TRBV14 to TRBJ1-2, with D possibly TRBD1 on 5 matching bases. The CDR3 runs 13 residues. CDR1 is SGHDN and CDR2 is FVKESK in the germline V gene. The V end lost 6 bases, the J end lost 4 bases, and 12 bases lay between the germline ends. CDR3 in amino acids: CASRAGSSYGYTF. Written as DNA, the CDR3 is TGTGCCAGCAGGGCAGGGTCCAGCTATGGCTACACCTTC.

This clonotype has just a few counts. This chain uses TRBV24-1 with TRBJ1-2; 8 bases map to TRBD1. V was clipped by 3 bases and J by 5 bases; unmatched bases: 4. CDR1 and CDR2 from the germline V gene are KGHDR and SFDVKD. The CDR3 is 14 amino acids. CDR3 DNA: TGTGCCACCAGTGATCCCGGACAGGGATATGGCTACACCTTC. As protein: CATSDPGQGYGYTF.

Many counts were recorded for this clonotype. V and J are TRBV7-2 and TRBJ2-1, with 10 bases matching TRBD2. Unmatched junction bases numbered 16, after V lost 2 bases and J lost 12 bases. Germline assignment: CDR1 SGHTA and CDR2 FQGNSA. The CDR3 runs to 17 residues. The CDR3 sequence: CASSLFVLAGALRVQFF. DNA for the CDR3: TGTGCCAGCAGCTTATTTGTCCTAGCGGGAGCCCTTCGGGTGCAGTTCTTC.

The gene calls are TRBV5-1 and TRBJ1-2; 7 bases match TRBD1. J lost 8 bases, V lost 4 bases, and 11 bases had no gene match. This CDR3 is built from 14 residues. Looked up from germline, CDR1 is SGHRS and CDR2 is YFSETQ. DNA for the CDR3: TGCGCCAGCAGCCCATCTCTAGGGACAGCCGGCTACACCTTC. This encodes CASSPSLGTAGYTF.

This clonotype has only a few counts. This chain connects TRBV29-1 to TRBJ2-7, with 8 bases fitting TRBD2. Germline V gene lookup returns CDR1 SQVTM and CDR2 ANQGSEA. The length of the CDR3 is 12 residues. V dropped 5 bases and J dropped 0; count of bases not matched to a gene: 0. The CDR3 here is CSVRGGSYEQYF. Here the CDR3 DNA reads TGCAGCGTTCGGGGGGGCTCCTACGAGCAGTACTTC.

V gene TRBV6-1 combines with J gene TRBJ2-1; D unresolved. The length of the CDR3 is 13 residues. Germline CDR1 reads MNHNS; CDR2 reads SASEGT. The V end was cut by 3 bases, the J end by 5 bases, with 8 bases between. CDR3 sequence (DNA): TGTGCCAGCAGTGAGTACAGTGACAATGAGCAGTTCTTC. Amino acid sequence: CASSEYSDNEQFF.

The CDR3 coding sequence is TGCAGTGCTAGTGAAACGGGACAGGTCTTTTTGAGGCCCCAGCATTTT. This sequence encodes CSASETGQVFLRPQHF. The V call is TRBV20-1, the J call TRBJ1-5; 8 nucleotides line up with TRBD1. This CDR3 region has 16 residues. From germline, CDR1 is DFQATT and CDR2 SNEGSKA (reference sequence). The V segment lost 3 bases and the J segment 9 bases; nucleotides outside the gene matches: 16.

This clonotype has just a few counts. The chain uses TRBV20-1 and TRBJ2-5; TRBD2 aligns across 11 bases. The CDR3 sequence is 14 residues long. The germline gives CDR1 DFQATT, CDR2 SNEGSKA (reference sequence). V gave up 7 bases and J gave up 4 bases; unmatched junction bases: 8. The CDR3 here is CSGEIAGGGETQYF. In DNA form, the CDR3 reads TGCAGTGGGGAAATAGCGGGAGGGGGAGAGACCCAGTACTTC.

This sequence joins TRBV10-3 and TRBJ2-3; possible D gene TRBD1, 6 bases. Trimming took 0 bases from V and 3 from J, leaving 7 bases between them. Per germline, CDR1 ENHRY and CDR2 SYGVKD. This CDR3 contains 14 residues. The CDR3 DNA follows: TGTGCCATCAGTGAGTCGAGGGGGACAGATACGCAGTATTTT. This encodes CAISESRGTDTQYF.

The chain couples TRBV28 to TRBJ2-2, with a possible D match to TRBD2 (6 bases). The CDR3 is made up of 15 amino acids. V lost 2 bases, J lost 8 bases, and 15 bases lay in between. Germline CDR1 MDHEN, CDR2 SYDVKM. The CDR3 region has the DNA TGTGCCAGCAGTTTACGGGCTACCGGGAGAGGGGAGCTGTTTTTT. Translation: CASSLRATGRGELFF.

The chain has TRBV28 and TRBJ2-7; the match to TRBD2 covers 8 bases. Germline V gives CDR1 MDHEN, CDR2 SYDVKM. This CDR3 comprises 15 residues. V lost 1 base, J lost 4 bases, and 6 bases stayed unmatched. Here the CDR3 DNA reads TGTGCCAGCAGTTTATCGGGGAGCGGGAGTTACGAGCAGTACTTC. It specifies CASSLSGSGSYEQYF.

This chain links TRBV7-2 with TRBJ1-4; D gene uncertain. Germline CDR1 SGHTA, CDR2 FQGNSA. The CDR3 extends over 15 amino acids. Trimming took 0 bases from V and 0 from J, leaving 5 bases between them. CDR3 in DNA: TGTGCCAGCAGCTTAGCGGGCGCAACTAATGAAAAACTGTTTTTT. As protein: CASSLAGATNEKLFF.

This clonotype was recorded a few times. The chain carries TRBV19 and TRBJ1-5, with TRBD1 as a possible D gene (5 bases). There are 15 residues in the CDR3. Trimming left V 3 bases short and J 0 bases short, with 9 bases between. Per germline, CDR1 LNHDA and CDR2 SQIVND (reference sequence). CDR3 nucleotide sequence: TGTGCCAGTAGTATTGGGGGGATTAGCAATCAGCCCCAGCATTTT. This gives the protein CASSIGGISNQPQHF.

This clonotype showed up just a few times. The V call is TRBV21-1, the J call TRBJ2-4; the table's D call, TRBD1, has no DNA check behind it. TRBV21-1 is described as a pseudogene. The CDR3 covers 17 residues. CDR3 in amino acids: CASSKEGSGLAKNIQYF. In DNA form, the CDR3 reads TGTGCCAGCAGCAAAGAGGGGAGCGGACTAGCCAAAAACATTCAGTACTTC.

This clonotype has a count of ten or more. The V call is TRBV7-9, the J call TRBJ2-7; no clear D. The length of the CDR3 is 12 residues. Germline V lookup: CDR1 SEHNR, CDR2 FQNEAQ (reference sequence). V lost 5 bases to trimming and J lost 1 base, with 6 bases between them. The CDR3: CASSQESYEQYF. CDR3 sequence (DNA): TGTGCCAGCAGCCAGGAGTCCTACGAGCAGTACTTC. The variable domain in full, completed from reference TRBV7-9 and TRBJ2-7, reads DTGVSQNPRHKITKRGQNVTFRCDPISEHNRLYWYRQTLGQGPEFLTYFQNEAQLEKSRLLSDRFSAERPKGSFSTLEIQRTEQGDSAMYLCASSQESYEQYFGPGTRLTVT.

The table lists this clonotype with a few counts. The CDR3 reads CAISVGQGAGGTGELFF. The CDR3 DNA reads TGTGCCATCAGTGTTGGACAGGGGGCGGGTGGCACCGGGGAGCTGTTTTTT. The J gene is TRBJ2-2, the V gene TRBV10-3, with TRBD1 matching 11 bases. The V gene end was trimmed by 4 bases and the J gene end by 4 bases; junction bases not matched to a gene: 8. CDR1 and CDR2 from the germline V gene are ENHRY and SYGVKD. This CDR3 is 17 amino acids long.

DNA for the CDR3: TGTGCCAGCAGCTTAATGGACCCGCGGGAGAACGGGGAGCTGTTTTTT. Protein sequence: CASSLMDPRENGELFF. The chain uses TRBV7-3 and TRBJ2-2; 7 bases map to TRBD2. CDR1 SGHTA and CDR2 FQGTGA come from the germline V gene. The CDR3 is 16 amino acids. J gave up 7 bases and V 1 base, and 9 bases lay outside the gene matches.

CDR3 sequence: CASSPIIGLAGQGLTDTQYF. The CDR3, as DNA: TGTGCCAGCAGTCCTATTATCGGACTAGCGGGACAGGGCCTCACAGATACGCAGTATTTT. This chain uses TRBV12-3 or TRBV12-4 with TRBJ2-3, with 12 bases that match TRBD2. The ends lost 5 bases at V and 2 bases at J; junction bases unmatched: 17. This CDR3 is 20 amino acids long.

V usage is TRBV29-1 and J usage is TRBJ1-5; D unclear. CDR3 length equals 13 residues. Germline V gives CDR1 SQVTM, CDR2 ANQGSEA. V lost 4 bases and J 1 base, leaving 8 bases between the germline ends. DNA of the CDR3: TGCAGCGTTGTCGCCGGGAGCAATCAGCCCCAGCATTTT. This gives the protein CSVVAGSNQPQHF.

The chain combines TRBV20-1 with TRBJ2-3; 8 bases are a match to TRBD2. The germline V gene encodes CDR1 DFQATT and CDR2 SNEGSKA (reference sequence). The V gene end was trimmed by 6 bases and the J gene end by 5 bases; junction bases not matched to a gene: 4. This CDR3 is built from 12 residues. Written as DNA, the CDR3 is TGCAGTGCACCAACTAGCGGAGATACGCAGTATTTT. It yields the protein CSAPTSGDTQYF.